Listed below are T cell receptor beta chains from one sample, sequenced in a study of beta chain features in type 1 diabetes. Assay: immunoSEQ multiplex PCR; the TCRdb copy retains only in-frame clones and omits some. The sample yields hundreds of thousands of clones, around 16% seen once. Material for sequencing was naive CD4+ T cells from blood. The origin of the receptors is a man between 18 and 29 years old in good health. Each CDR3 is given with its conserved first and last residue. D genes are given only for firm matches. Clone size, where shown, is once, few, many, or a class for clones that have expanded.

11	TRBV5-6	TRBJ2-5	-	few	TGTGCCAGCAGCTTGGTTGAGACCCAGTACTTC	CASSLVETQYF
14	TRBV11-2	TRBJ1-1	TRBD1	-	TGTGCCAGCAGCTTCCATGACAGGGCGACTGAAGCTTTCTTT	CASSFHDRATEAFF
18	TRBV5-4	TRBJ2-2	-	-	TGTGCCAGCAGCTTGTTTTACCTGATCACGGGCGGCACCGGGGAGCTGTTTTTT	CASSLFYLITGGTGELFF
14	TRBV6-4	TRBJ2-2	-	few	TGTGCCAGCAGTGATCAGGGTATGACCGGGGAGCTGTTTTTT	CASSDQGMTGELFF
14	TRBV6-5	TRBJ2-1	-	-	TGTGCGACCATTCGGGCAGGGTCCTACAATGAGCAGTTCTTC	CATIRAGSYNEQFF
15	TRBV19	TRBJ1-1	-	few	TGTGCCAGTAGTATAGGTGGGGTAGGCTTCACTGAAGCTTTCTTT	CASSIGGVGFTEAFF
13	TRBV15	TRBJ2-5	-	-	TGTGCCACCCACCCCGGCGGTGTGAAGACCCAGTACTTC	CATHPGGVKTQYF
15	TRBV10-3	TRBJ2-5	-	many	TGTGCCATCAGTGATCGAAAGGAAGGTCAAGAGACCCAGTACTTC	CAISDRKEGQETQYF
12	TRBV28	TRBJ1-4	-	few	TGTGCCAGCAGACCCCCGGGCGAAAAACTGTTTTTT	CASRPPGEKLFF
14	TRBV7-2	TRBJ2-1	TRBD2	-	TGTGCCAGCAGCTTAGGGCGGGGGAACAATGAGCAGTTCTTC	CASSLGRGNNEQFF
13	TRBV30	TRBJ2-5	-	-	TGTGCCTGGAGTGTCCCCCCGTCCGAGACCCAGTACTTC	CAWSVPPSETQYF
15	TRBV9	TRBJ2-3	-	-	TGTGCCAGCAGCTCAGGACAGCGGAGCACAGATACGCAGTATTTT	CASSSGQRSTDTQYF
17	TRBV27	TRBJ2-4	-	-	TGTGCCAGCAGTTCGCCCCTGACAGGCCAAGCCAAAAACATTCAGTACTTC	CASSSPLTGQAKNIQYF
15	TRBV2	TRBJ1-4	-	-	TGTGCCAGCAATCCACGGACATCAGGCGGTGAAAAACTGTTTTTT	CASNPRTSGGEKLFF
15	TRBV9	TRBJ1-2	-	few	TGTGCCAGCACCCTTGGAGAAGGACAGCACTATGGCTACACCTTC	CASTLGEGQHYGYTF
16	TRBV4-3	TRBJ2-7	-	-	TGCGCCAGCAGCAAAGAGCCCGGGACGGCGGCCTACGAGCAGTACTTC	CASSKEPGTAAYEQYF
16	TRBV7-9	TRBJ1-5	TRBD1	-	TGTGCCAGCAGCCCCAGTGGGGACAGGGCGAGTCAGCCCCAGCATTTT	CASSPSGDRASQPQHF
15	TRBV7-9	TRBJ2-7	-	-	TGTGCCAGCAGCTTAGGCAGGGATCTGGCCTACGAGCAGTACTTC	CASSLGRDLAYEQYF
14	TRBV5-1	TRBJ2-1	TRBD2	-	TGCGCCAGCAGCCTTGGGACTAGCGGGGCATACTGGATCTTC	CASSLGTSGAYWIF
16	TRBV13	TRBJ2-6	-	-	TGTGCCAGCAGCCTTTGGGGTAGTTCTGGGGCCAACGTCCTGACTTTC	CASSLWGSSGANVLTF
15	TRBV9	TRBJ1-2	TRBD1	-	TGTGCCAGCAGTCTTGCCGGGACAGGGGTACTAGGCTACACCTTC	CASSLAGTGVLGYTF
13	TRBV6-6	TRBJ2-1	-	-	TGTGCCAGCAGTTACCGTGAATACAATGAGCAGTTCTTC	CASSYREYNEQFF
16	TRBV18	TRBJ1-4	TRBD1	few	TGTGCCAGCTCACCAAATACAGGGGGCGCGATGGGGAAACTGTTTTTT	CASSPNTGGAMGKLFF
14	TRBV7-9	TRBJ2-7	-	few	TGTGCCAGCAGCTCGGCGGAGGGCTCCTACGAGCAGTACTTC	CASSSAEGSYEQYF